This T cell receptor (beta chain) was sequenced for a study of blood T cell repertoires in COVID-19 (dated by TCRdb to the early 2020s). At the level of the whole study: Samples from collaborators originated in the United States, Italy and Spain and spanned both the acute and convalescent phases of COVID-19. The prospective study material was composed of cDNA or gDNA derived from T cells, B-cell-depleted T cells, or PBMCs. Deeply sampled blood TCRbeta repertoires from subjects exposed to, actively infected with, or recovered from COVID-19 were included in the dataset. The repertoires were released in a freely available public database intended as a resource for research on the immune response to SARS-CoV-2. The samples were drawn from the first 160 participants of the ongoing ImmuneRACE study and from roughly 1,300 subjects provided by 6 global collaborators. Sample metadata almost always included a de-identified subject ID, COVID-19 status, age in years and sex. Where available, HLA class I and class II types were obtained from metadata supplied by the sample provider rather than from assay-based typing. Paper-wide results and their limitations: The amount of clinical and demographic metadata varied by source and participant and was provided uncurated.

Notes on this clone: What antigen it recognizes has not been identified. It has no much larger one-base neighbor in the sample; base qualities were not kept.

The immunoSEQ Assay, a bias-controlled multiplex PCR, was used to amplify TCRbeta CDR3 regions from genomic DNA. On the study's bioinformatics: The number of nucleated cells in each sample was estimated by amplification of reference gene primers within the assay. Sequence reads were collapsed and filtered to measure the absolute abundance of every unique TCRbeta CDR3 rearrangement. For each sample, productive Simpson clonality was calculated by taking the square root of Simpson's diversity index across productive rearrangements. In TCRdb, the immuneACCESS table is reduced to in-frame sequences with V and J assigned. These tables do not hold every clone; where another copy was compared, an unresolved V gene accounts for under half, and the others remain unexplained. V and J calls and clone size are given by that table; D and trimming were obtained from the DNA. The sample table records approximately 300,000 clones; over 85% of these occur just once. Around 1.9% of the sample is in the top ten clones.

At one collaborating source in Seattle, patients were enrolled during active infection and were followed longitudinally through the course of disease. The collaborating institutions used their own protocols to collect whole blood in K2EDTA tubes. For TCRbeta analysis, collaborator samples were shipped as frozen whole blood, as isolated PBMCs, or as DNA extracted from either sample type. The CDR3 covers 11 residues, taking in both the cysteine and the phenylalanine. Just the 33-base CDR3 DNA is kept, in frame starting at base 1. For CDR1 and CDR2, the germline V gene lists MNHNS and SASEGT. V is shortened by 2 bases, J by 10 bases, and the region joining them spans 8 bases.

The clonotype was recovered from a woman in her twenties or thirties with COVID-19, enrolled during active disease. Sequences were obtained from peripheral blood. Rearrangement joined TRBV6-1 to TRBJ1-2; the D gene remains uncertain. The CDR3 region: CASSEWPHYTF. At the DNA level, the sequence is TGTGCCAGCAGTGAATGGCCGCACTACACCTTC.